Listed here is a single T cell receptor beta chain. This sample was taken from a study of control samples from healthy donors and cancer patients. TCRdb keeps only in-frame clones here, not all; method: immunoSEQ multiplex PCR. The repertoire holds roughly 95,000 clones, approximately 89% seen once, with about 0.92% in the top ten. This clonotype was sampled from a woman in her 30s in good health. The specimen sequenced was blood.

DNA for the CDR3: TGTGCCAGCAGCTTATTTCGGGCAGGGGGCGGAAACACTGAAGCTTTCTTT. Amino acids: CASSLFRAGGGNTEAFF. The V gene is TRBV7-2, the J gene TRBJ1-1; TRBD1 aligns across 8 bases. V shed 2 bases and J 2 bases; nucleotides not matched to a gene: 10. This CDR3 contains 17 residues. Per the germline V gene, CDR1 is SGHTA and CDR2 is FQGNSA.